The clone carrying this T cell receptor (beta chain) came up many times. RNA transcripts served as the template for amplifying TCR beta CDR3 regions. A set of HTBI primers served as the primers for a first-round RT-PCR of the TCR CDR3. TCRdb re-derived calls from the multiplex PCR reads in MiXCR, one entry per CDR3 protein. The data show approximately 360,000 distinct CDR3 sequences, around a quarter seen once. The sample originates from a study of T cells in Graves' hyperthyroidism and ophthalmopathy. Germline V CDR1 and CDR2: DFQATT, SNEGSKA (reference sequence). This CDR3 has 15 residues. J lost 2 bases, V lost 6 bases, and 4 bases had no gene match.

The gene calls are TRBV20-1 and TRBJ2-5; TRBD2 agrees at 15 bases. Specimen: blood. This receptor was taken from a man aged 45-60 years with Graves' hyperthyroidism. This CDR3 reads CSAGLAGGLQETQYF. CDR3 DNA: TGCAGTGCAGGACTAGCGGGAGGGTTACAAGAGACCCAGTACTTC.